These T cell receptor beta chains were read from a single sample in a study of blood T cell repertoires in COVID-19. The protocol was immunoSEQ multiplex PCR, while the TCRdb copy is restricted to in-frame clones and leaves out a portion. The sample lists about 380,000 clones, 85% occurring once. The specimen was peripheral blood. All receptors come from a woman younger than 30 with acute or convalescent COVID-19. Both conserved end residues are part of each CDR3. The D gene is left open where the match is weak. The size of a clone is reported for some rows only, either as once, few or many, or as a class for expanded clones.

TRBV6-6	TRBJ2-7	NA	TRBD1	CASSQGTVYEQYF	TGTGCCAGCAGCCAGGGGACAGTCTACGAGCAGTACTTC
TRBV2	TRBJ1-5	NA	TRBD1	CASSEAGTGVDQPQHF	TGTGCCAGCAGTGAAGCCGGGACAGGGGTAGATCAGCCCCAGCATTTT
TRBV19	TRBJ2-1	NA	TRBD2	CASSTPASGRYNEQFF	TGTGCCAGTAGTACGCCCGCAAGCGGGAGGTACAATGAGCAGTTCTTC
TRBV19	TRBJ1-4	NA	NA	CASSRSGKETNEKLFF	TGTGCCAGTAGTCGCTCGGGGAAGGAGACTAATGAAAAACTGTTTTTT
TRBV6-5	TRBJ1-1	NA	NA	CASSYGGANTEAFF	TGTGCCAGCAGTTACGGGGGGGCGAACACTGAAGCTTTCTTT
TRBV29-1	TRBJ2-3	NA	NA	CSVVGSRADTQYF	TGCAGCGTTGTAGGGAGTCGGGCAGATACGCAGTATTTT
TRBV18	TRBJ2-7	few	TRBD1	CASSPGQGPSYEQYF	TGTGCCAGCTCACCGGGACAGGGACCCTCCTACGAGCAGTACTTC
TRBV5-1	TRBJ2-1	NA	TRBD2	CASRTSGTFNEQFF	TGCGCCAGTCGGACTAGCGGGACCTTCAATGAGCAGTTCTTC
TRBV2	TRBJ1-5	NA	TRBD1	CASWGWTGDYNQPQHF	TGTGCCAGCTGGGGATGGACAGGAGATTACAATCAGCCCCAGCATTTT
TRBV6-6	TRBJ1-2	NA	TRBD1	CASRDHPGQGRYGYTF	TGTGCCAGCAGAGATCACCCGGGACAGGGGAGGTATGGCTACACCTTC
TRBV5-1	TRBJ2-7	NA	TRBD1	CASSFTTGASYEQYF	TGCGCCAGCAGCTTTACCACAGGGGCAAGCTACGAGCAGTACTTC
TRBV7-9	TRBJ2-1	NA	NA	CASSTRPRDEQFF	TGTGCCAGCAGCACTCGTCCGCGGGATGAGCAGTTCTTC
TRBV20-1	TRBJ2-1	NA	NA	CSALEYNEQFF	TGCAGTGCACTTGAATACAATGAGCAGTTCTTC
TRBV7-9	TRBJ2-5	NA	TRBD2	CASSSHGGAGVKETQYF	TGTGCCAGCAGCTCCCACGGGGGGGCAGGGGTAAAGGAGACCCAGTACTTC
TRBV6-2/TRBV6-3	TRBJ1-6	NA	NA	CASSYQGLPLHF	TGTGCCAGCAGTTATCAGGGATTACCCCTCCACTTT
TRBV6-4	TRBJ1-2	many	NA	CASSRTAEGANYGYTF	TGTGCCAGCAGTCGGACCGCCGAGGGGGCTAACTATGGCTACACCTTC
TRBV12-1	TRBJ2-4	NA	NA	CASSFGHLTGFTKNIQYF	TGTGCCAGCAGCTTTGGCCACCTCACAGGGTTTACCAAAAACATTCAGTACTTC
TRBV12-3/TRBV12-4	TRBJ2-3	NA	NA	CASSLLRADTQYF	TGTGCCAGCAGTTTACTCCGAGCAGATACGCAGTATTTT
TRBV7-9	TRBJ1-1	few	NA	CASSSSGMNTEAFF	TGTGCCAGCAGCTCATCAGGGATGAACACTGAAGCTTTCTTT
TRBV5-4	TRBJ1-1	NA	NA	CASSLVGSMNTEAFF	TGTGCCAGCAGTCTCGTGGGCAGTATGAACACTGAAGCTTTCTTT
TRBV5-1	TRBJ1-6	NA	TRBD1	CASSEQGSNSPLHF	TGCGCCAGCAGCGAACAGGGGTCTAATTCACCCCTCCACTTT
TRBV18	TRBJ1-6	NA	NA	CASSPFDNSPLHF	TGTGCCAGCTCACCATTCGATAATTCACCCCTCCACTTT
TRBV7-3	TRBJ2-1	NA	TRBD1	CASSFRQGEQFF	TGTGCCAGCAGCTTCCGACAGGGAGAGCAGTTCTTC
TRBV7-2	TRBJ2-3	NA	NA	CASSLAGATDTQYF	TGTGCCAGCAGCTTAGCAGGGGCCACAGATACGCAGTATTTT
TRBV3-1/TRBV3-2	TRBJ2-1	NA	TRBD1	CASSSRDRVDEQFF	TGTGCCAGCAGCTCGCGGGACAGGGTCGATGAGCAGTTCTTC
TRBV29-1	TRBJ1-1	NA	NA	CSVSGNTEAFF	TGCAGCGTTTCCGGGAACACTGAAGCTTTCTTT
TRBV28	TRBJ1-4	NA	NA	CASSSGGNEKLFF	TGTGCCAGCAGTTCAGGTGGGAATGAAAAACTGTTTTTT
TRBV5-8	TRBJ2-6	few	NA	CASSLQGTGANVLTF	TGTGCCAGCAGCTTGCAGGGGACTGGGGCCAACGTCCTGACTTTC
TRBV28	TRBJ1-1	NA	NA	CASSLSPPEAFF	TGTGCCAGCAGTTTAAGCCCCCCTGAAGCTTTCTTT
TRBV19	TRBJ1-1	NA	TRBD1	CASSIVGRGLNTEAFF	TGTGCCAGTAGTATAGTAGGCAGGGGGCTGAACACTGAAGCTTTCTTT
TRBV5-4	TRBJ2-5	NA	NA	CASSPAGGETQYF	TGTGCCAGCAGCCCTGCTGGCGGGGAGACCCAGTACTTC
TRBV7-9	TRBJ2-2	NA	NA	CASSPDTGELFF	TGTGCCAGCAGCCCAGACACCGGGGAGCTGTTTTTT
TRBV12-5	TRBJ2-1	few	TRBD2	CASGSRLAGGPHNEQFF	TGTGCTAGTGGCTCCCGGTTAGCGGGGGGGCCCCACAATGAGCAGTTCTTC
TRBV5-8	TRBJ1-5	NA	NA	CATGGPGRGSAQHF	TGTGCCACCGGGGGGCCGGGAAGGGGATCAGCCCAGCATTTT
TRBV5-5	TRBJ2-1	once	TRBD2	CASNLFGTSGNNEQFF	TGTGCCAGCAACTTGTTCGGGACTAGCGGAAACAATGAGCAGTTCTTC
TRBV28	TRBJ1-2	NA	NA	CASSPPTDPNYGYTF	TGTGCCAGCAGCCCACCGACTGATCCTAACTATGGCTACACCTTC
TRBV27	TRBJ2-4	NA	NA	CASSLSGGKNIQYF	TGTGCCAGCAGTTTATCGGGGGGCAAAAACATTCAGTACTTC
TRBV28	TRBJ2-4	NA	TRBD1	CASSSSQGAKNIQYF	TGTGCCAGCAGTTCTTCACAGGGGGCCAAAAACATTCAGTACTTC
TRBV20-1	TRBJ2-5	NA	NA	CSASIPGEETQYF	TGCAGTGCTAGTATCCCGGGGGAAGAGACCCAGTACTTC
TRBV19	TRBJ1-2	NA	TRBD1	CASSRGRGQDYGYTF	TGTGCCAGTAGTAGAGGCAGGGGGCAGGACTATGGCTACACCTTC
TRBV19	TRBJ1-1	NA	NA	CASSIVAMNTEAFF	TGTGCCAGTAGTATAGTAGCCATGAACACTGAAGCTTTCTTT